Below are 22 T cell receptor beta chains sequenced from a single sample in a study of T cell repertoires in cytomegalovirus infection. MiXCR, run by TCRdb on the reads, gives a single entry per CDR3 protein. Of approximately 170,000 distinct CDR3 sequences detected, over 15% appear once; the ten largest clones hold approximately 18%. Input material: CD8+ T cells from PBMCs. The receptors shown here come from a human donor in good health (CMV status not recorded). Some clones in this sample may be carry-over from other donors' samples.

The chain combines TRBV12-3 or TRBV12-4 with TRBJ2-1; the D is unclear. There are 12 residues in the CDR3. V lost 6 bases, J lost 5 bases, and 8 bases lay in between. The CDR3, as DNA: TGTGCCAGCAGGGCCTTTAACAATGAGCAGTTCTTC. Encoded protein: CASRAFNNEQFF.

This clonotype has more than one count but fewer than ten. The CDR3 does not close with the conserved phenylalanine or tryptophan, likely indicating a read error. The chain couples TRBV28 to TRBJ2-1; D not certain. This CDR3 is 14 amino acids long. V was pared by 2 bases and J by 6 bases, with 11 bases between. The germline CDR1 and CDR2 sequences are MDHEN and SYDVKM. This chain's CDR3 is CASSLGPPPNEQFS. The DNA for the CDR3 is TGTGCCAGCAGTTTAGGTCCACCTCCCAATGAGCAGTTCTCC.

This clonotype was counted between two and nine times. CDR3 loop: CATSSPGTGTFYGYTF. Written as DNA, the CDR3 is TGTGCCACCAGCTCACCCGGGACAGGGACTTTCTATGGCTACACCTTC. The V gene is TRBV15, the J gene TRBJ1-2, with 9 bases aligning to TRBD1. V lost 5 bases and J lost 4; bases outside the gene matches: 11. Germline V gene lookup returns CDR1 LNHNV and CDR2 YYDKDF (reference sequence). This CDR3 region has 16 residues.

The chain joins TRBV11-2 to TRBJ2-1; D is perhaps TRBD1 (6 bases). This CDR3 is built from 16 residues. Germline V CDR1 and CDR2: SGHAT, FQNNGV. Trimming cost V 0 bases and J 3 bases, with 12 bases left between them. Here the CDR3 DNA reads TGTGCCAGCAGCTTAGAATTGACAGGTAGCTACAATGAGCAGTTCTTC. Amino acid sequence: CASSLELTGSYNEQFF.

V and J are TRBV4-1 and TRBJ2-7, with D possibly matching TRBD2 (6 bases). Germline loops: CDR1 MGHRA, CDR2 YSYEKL. Between the trimmed V and J ends, which lost 3 bases and 6 bases, there was a span of 12 bases. CDR3 length: 13 residues. Here the CDR3 DNA reads TGCGCCAGCAGCCACGACAACGGGGGCGAGCAGTACTTC. Translated: CASSHDNGGEQYF.

This clonotype was counted once. The chain joins TRBV6-2 or TRBV6-3 to TRBJ1-1, with TRBD1 matching over 8 bases. Germline V gene data show CDR1 as MNHEY and CDR2 as SVGEGT. The ends lost 2 bases at V and 8 bases at J; junction bases unmatched: 10. The CDR3 spans 15 residues. CDR3 sequence (DNA): TGTGCCAGCAGTTACGGGACAGGCCTCTGGAGGGAAGCTTTCTTT. The encoded protein is CASSYGTGLWREAFF.

The chain links TRBV7-8 to TRBJ1-5; D gene ambiguous. This CDR3 is 15 amino acids long. The V end was cut by 5 bases, the J end by 3 bases, with 14 bases between. The germline CDR1 and CDR2 sequences are SGHVS and FQNEAQ. The CDR3 DNA follows: TGTGCCAGCAGCCCCCAAAGTCGGGCCAATCAGCCCCAGCATTTT. This codes for CASSPQSRANQPQHF.

There are many counts of this clonotype. The V call is TRBV28, the J call TRBJ1-1; D gene uncertain. Germline CDR1 is MDHEN and CDR2 is SYDVKM. V dropped 8 bases and J dropped 2 bases, with 12 bases sitting between them. The CDR3 length is 13 residues. The CDR3 loop reads CASWSLGNTEAFF. CDR3 bases: TGTGCCAGCTGGAGTCTGGGCAACACTGAAGCTTTCTTT. The full variable domain, with the rest looked up from reference TRBV28 and TRBJ1-1, is DVKVTQSSRYLVKRTGEKVFLECVQDMDHENMFWYRQDPGLGLRLIYFSYDVKMKEKGDIPEGYSVSREKKERFSLILESASTNQTSMYLCASWSLGNTEAFFGQGTRLTVV.

This clonotype showed up just a few times. The rearrangement uses TRBV7-6 and TRBJ2-1; D may be TRBD1 (5 bases). The CDR3 loop spans 15 amino acids. V dropped 2 bases and J dropped 4 bases, with 12 bases sitting between them. CDR1 and CDR2 from the germline V gene are SGHVS and FNYEAQ. The CDR3 DNA reads as TGTGCCAGCAGCTTAACTCGCGGACATTACAATGAGCAGTTCTTC. Protein: CASSLTRGHYNEQFF.

There are a few counts of this clonotype. V is TRBV6-2 or TRBV6-3 and J is TRBJ2-3, with D maybe TRBD2 (5 bases). V gave up 5 bases and J gave up 11 bases, with 14 bases separating them. The CDR3 has 12 amino acids. The germline gives CDR1 MNHEY, CDR2 SVGEGT. The CDR3 protein is CASSRYSDLQYF. CDR3 coding DNA: TGTGCCAGCAGTCGATATAGCGATCTGCAGTATTTT.

A few counts support this clonotype. This chain uses TRBV7-2 with TRBJ2-7; D ambiguous. V lost 3 bases and J lost 4, with 16 bases in between. The CDR3 is 15 residues long. Germline V gene sequence: CDR1 SGHTA, CDR2 FQGNSA. The CDR3 reads CASSLTLLGVYEQYF. The CDR3 DNA sequence: TGTGCCAGCAGCTTGACTCTCCTTGGGGTGTACGAGCAGTACTTC.

The V call is TRBV6-2 or TRBV6-3, the J call TRBJ1-1; D remains ambiguous. This CDR3 comprises 14 residues. The germline CDR1 and CDR2 sequences are MNHEY and SVGEGT. Between the trimmed V and J ends, which lost 0 bases and 7 bases, there was a span of 12 bases. The CDR3 sequence is CASSYSDLRHEAFF. CDR3 coding DNA: TGTGCCAGCAGTTACTCAGATCTCCGCCATGAAGCTTTCTTT.

This clonotype has ten or more counts. The chain links TRBV7-2 to TRBJ2-3; unclear D gene. The germline V gene encodes CDR1 SGHTA and CDR2 FQGNSA. This CDR3 region has 13 residues. Trimming removed 5 bases from V and 3 bases from J, with 9 bases in between. CDR3 in DNA: TGTGCCAGCAGCCTAATGGTGACAGATACGCAGTATTTT. Amino acids: CASSLMVTDTQYF.

J is TRBJ2-1 and V is TRBV7-2; 8 bases are a match to TRBD2. Germline lookup yields CDR1 SGHTA and CDR2 FQGNSA. The J segment lost 5 bases and the V segment lost 4 bases, leaving 10 bases of the junction unmatched. The CDR3 sequence is 16 residues long. CDR3 nucleotides: TGTGCCAGCAGCTCGTGGAGTAGCGGGAAAAACAATGAGCAGTTCTTC. Translated: CASSSWSSGKNNEQFF.

The chain carries TRBV28 and TRBJ2-5; possibly TRBD1 or TRBD2 for D (5 bases each). V was cut by 4 bases and J by 2 bases, with 11 bases left in between. Germline V gene data show CDR1 as MDHEN and CDR2 as SYDVKM. This CDR3 is built from 14 residues. In nucleotides, the CDR3 is TGTGCCAGCAGTTGGACGGGGCCTCAAGAGACCCAGTACTTC. Amino acids: CASSWTGPQETQYF.

J is TRBJ1-2 and V is TRBV3-1; 8 nucleotides align to TRBD1. The germline gives CDR1 LGHDT, CDR2 YNNKEL (reference sequence). The CDR3 has 16 residues. V dropped 5 bases and J dropped 6; count of bases not matched to a gene: 14. The CDR3 reads CASSFGTGLPNDGYTF. CDR3 bases: TGTGCCAGCAGCTTCGGGACAGGCCTACCCAACGATGGCTACACCTTC. Based on the CDR3 plus reference TRBV3-1 and TRBJ1-2, the full variable domain is DTAVSQTPKYLVTQMGNDKSIKCEQNLGHDTMYWYKQDSKKFLKIMFSYNNKELIINETVPNRFSPKSPDKAHLNLHINSLELGDSAVYFCASSFGTGLPNDGYTFGSGTRLTVV.

J is TRBJ2-3 and V is TRBV28, with 7 bases that match TRBD1. CDR1 and CDR2 from the germline V gene are MDHEN and SYDVKM. Trimming took 6 bases from V and 1 from J; bases not matched to a gene: 4. This CDR3 is 14 amino acids long. CDR3 nucleotides: TGTGCCAGCAGGCTCGACAGGGGCACAGATACGCAGTATTTT. This sequence encodes CASRLDRGTDTQYF.

The chain uses TRBV7-8 and TRBJ2-7; perhaps TRBD2 as D (5 bases). Deletions cut 1 base from V and 0 bases from J, with 19 bases between. The CDR3 contains 18 residues. The germline V gene has CDR1 SGHVS and CDR2 FQNEAQ. CDR3 in amino acids: CASSLEVGSGFPSYEQYF. In DNA, the CDR3 is TGTGCCAGCAGCTTAGAGGTTGGGAGCGGCTTTCCCTCCTACGAGCAGTACTTC.

This clonotype came up a few times. The chain combines TRBV5-1 with TRBJ2-2, with D uncertain. The CDR3 contains 16 residues. CDR1 SGHRS and CDR2 YFSETQ come from the germline V gene. V gave up 4 bases and J gave up 1 base, with 14 bases separating them. CDR3: CASSPYRTGNTGELFF. The CDR3 DNA reads TGCGCCAGCAGCCCATACCGGACGGGGAACACCGGGGAGCTGTTTTTT.

This clonotype was seen a few times. The chain employs TRBV7-9 and TRBJ1-1; D uncertain. This CDR3 region has 16 residues. Germline CDR1 and CDR2: SEHNR and FQNEAQ (reference sequence). With 4 bases removed from V and 1 base from J, the gap between germline ends came to 16 bases. The CDR3 DNA reads as TGTGCCAGCAGCTCAATTTTCAGAAAAACGAACACTGAAGCTTTCTTT. Translating it yields CASSSIFRKTNTEAFF.

This clonotype was recorded at least ten times. The chain links TRBV7-8 to TRBJ2-7; 9 bases are shared with TRBD1. This CDR3 comprises 14 residues. Unmatched junction bases numbered 8, after V lost 8 bases and J lost 3 bases. Germline lookup yields CDR1 SGHVS and CDR2 FQNEAQ. CDR3 bases: TGTGCCAGCCTTCTAGGACAGGGGAACTACGAGCAGTACTTC. This sequence encodes CASLLGQGNYEQYF.

In this sample, this clonotype turned up a few times. The V gene is TRBV27, the J gene TRBJ2-4; D unclear. The CDR3 spans 15 residues. V was cut by 5 bases and J by 1 base, with 12 bases left in between. CDR1 and CDR2 (germline): MNHEY, SMNVEV (reference sequence). In DNA form, the CDR3 reads TGTGCCAGCAGTCCAAGAGAGATGGCCAAAAACATTCAGTACTTC. Its translation is CASSPREMAKNIQYF.